This record covers a single T cell receptor (beta chain). Data came from immunoSEQ multiplex PCR; TCRdb stores just in-frame clones and leaves some out. The data show under 600,000 clones, with around 97% seen just once and 0.045% to 0.06% held by the top ten. The sample originates from a study of shared clonotypes between healthy human individuals. V was trimmed by 4 bases and J by 7 bases, leaving 8 bases between them. Germline-derived CDR1 and CDR2 are SQVTM and ANQGSEA. There are 11 residues in the CDR3. The sequenced sample consisted of naive CD4+ T cells sorted from blood. Sample subset: CD45RA+ positively selected. This sequence originates from a young woman in good health. This rearrangement joins TRBV29-1 to TRBJ2-1; D is unresolved. The CDR3 is CSVVSRNEQFF. CDR3 DNA sequence: TGCAGCGTTGTTTCGAGAAATGAGCAGTTCTTC.